The 5 T cell receptor beta chains reported below all come from one sample, sequenced in a study of shared clonotypes between healthy human individuals. Assay: immunoSEQ multiplex PCR; the TCRdb copy retains only in-frame clones and omits some. The data contain over a million clones, over 95% of them seen just once; the ten biggest clones take up roughly 1.1%. The sequenced sample was naive CD4+ T cells sorted from blood. Subset reported: CD45RA+ positively selected. These receptor sequences come from a man aged 25 to 40 in good health.

Here the CDR3 DNA reads TGCAGCGTTGGTGTCACAGGGGTGGGGGAGACCCAGTACTTC. Amino acid sequence: CSVGVTGVGETQYF. The gene calls are TRBV29-1 and TRBJ2-5; 7 nucleotides match TRBD1. Looked up from germline, CDR1 is SQVTM and CDR2 is ANQGSEA. The CDR3 sequence is 14 residues long. Unmatched junction bases numbered 10, after V lost 4 bases and J lost 5 bases.

This clone came up once. This chain connects TRBV27 to TRBJ2-2; D possibly corresponds to TRBD2 (5 bases). The germline V gene encodes CDR1 MNHEY and CDR2 SMNVEV (reference sequence). This CDR3 contains 16 residues. Trimming shortened V by 3 bases and J by 4 bases, and 15 bases separated the two germline ends. This chain's CDR3 is CASSFERKRRTGELFF. In DNA, the CDR3 is TGTGCCAGCAGTTTCGAGCGGAAGCGACGCACCGGGGAGCTGTTTTTT.

The chain uses TRBV28 and TRBJ1-1; TRBD1 might be the D (5 bases). The CDR3 extends over 14 amino acids. Trimming took 3 bases from V and 1 from J, leaving 9 bases between them. Germline V gives CDR1 MDHEN, CDR2 SYDVKM. The CDR3 spells CASSFREPNTEAFF. The DNA of the CDR3 is TGTGCCAGCAGTTTCAGGGAACCGAACACTGAAGCTTTCTTT.

The chain has TRBV27 and TRBJ2-7, with 8 bases that match TRBD2. The CDR3 runs to 14 residues. Looked up from germline, CDR1 is MNHEY and CDR2 is SMNVEV (reference sequence). V was pared by 7 bases and J by 2 bases, with 7 bases of the junction left unmatched. CDR3 DNA sequence: TGTGCCAGCAATTCCGGGGGGGGCCCCTACGAGCAGTACTTC. Residues: CASNSGGGPYEQYF.

In this sample, this clone turned up once. V usage is TRBV7-9 and J usage is TRBJ1-1, with unresolved D. Germline loops: CDR1 SEHNR, CDR2 FQNEAQ (reference sequence). The V gene lost 5 bases and the J gene lost 4 bases, with 14 bases spanning the gap. The CDR3 runs to 14 residues. The chain's CDR3 is CASSPMAVATEAFF. Here the CDR3 DNA reads TGTGCCAGCAGCCCCATGGCCGTAGCCACTGAAGCTTTCTTT.